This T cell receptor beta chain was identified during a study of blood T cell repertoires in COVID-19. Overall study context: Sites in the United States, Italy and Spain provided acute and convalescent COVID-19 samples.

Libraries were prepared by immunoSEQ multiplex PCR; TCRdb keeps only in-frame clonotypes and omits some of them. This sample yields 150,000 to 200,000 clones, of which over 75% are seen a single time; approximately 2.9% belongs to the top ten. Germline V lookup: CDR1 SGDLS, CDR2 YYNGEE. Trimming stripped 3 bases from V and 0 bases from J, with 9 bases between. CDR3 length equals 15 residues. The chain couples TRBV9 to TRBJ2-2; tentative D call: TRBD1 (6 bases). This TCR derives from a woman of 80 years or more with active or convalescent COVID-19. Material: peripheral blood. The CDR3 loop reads CASSAWTANTGELFF. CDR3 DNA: TGTGCCAGCAGCGCTTGGACAGCGAACACCGGGGAGCTGTTTTTT. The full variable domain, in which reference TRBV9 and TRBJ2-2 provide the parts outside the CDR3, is DSGVTQTPKHLITATGQRVTLRCSPRSGDLSVYWYQQSLDQGLQFLIQYYNGEERAKGNILERFSAQQFPDLHSELNLSSLELGDSALYFCASSAWTANTGELFFGEGSRLTVL.